Below, one TCR beta chain is given with its context. Documented treatment: about 20 received Ad26.COV2.S at low or high dose, single or two shots; 5 received placebo; per-sample allocation not given. Following the first vaccine or placebo injection, samples were taken on day 63. These data belong to a study of Ad26.COV2.S vaccination and SARS-CoV-2 variants. Using immunoSEQ multiplex PCR, the repertoire was profiled, and TCRdb retains in-frame clones only, with some absent. Of approximately 340,000 clones detected, approximately 81% appear once; the ten largest clones hold 2.5% to 3.5%. This CDR3 is 16 amino acids long. V lost 5 bases and J lost 6; bases outside the gene matches: 9. Germline V gene sequence: CDR1 SGHVS, CDR2 FQNEAQ.

This material consisted of peripheral blood, taken in a trial of Ad26.COV2.S vaccine versus placebo. The chain joins TRBV7-8 to TRBJ2-2; 10 positions agree with TRBD2. This receptor was identified in a person aged 18-60 years who received the Ad26.COV2.S COVID-19 vaccine or a placebo. The CDR3 reads CASSRTSGVGAGELFF. The CDR3 bases are TGTGCCAGCAGCAGGACTAGCGGAGTGGGGGCCGGGGAGCTGTTTTTT.